This T cell receptor (beta chain) was observed in a study of CD8 T cells in Susac syndrome. From blood CD8+ and CD4+ T cells, the TCR beta chain was sequenced. Stable or active relapsing-remitting multiple sclerosis, untreated and meeting revised McDonald criteria, defined the controls. Through negative isolation, CD4+ and CD8+ T cells were obtained, while TEMRA cells were enriched using FACS. The RNA, about 0.45 to 1 ug, was put through reverse transcription using random hexamers. TCR beta CDR3 was amplified by immunoSEQ multiplex PCR. This amplification extended across 54 Vbeta and 13 Jbeta segments. TCRdb itself ran the immunoSEQ multiplex PCR reads through MiXCR, one entry per CDR3 protein. This table holds about 210,000 distinct CDR3 sequences, approximately 95% found once. V shed 4 bases, J shed 7 bases, and the junction held 5 bases outside the gene matches. The CDR3 loop spans 14 amino acids.

The sequenced sample was CD4+ T cells from PBMCs. The TCR originated in a human donor with multiple sclerosis. This chain connects TRBV12-3 or TRBV12-4 to TRBJ2-3; 10 nucleotides line up with TRBD1. The CDR3 reads CASSSGTGAHTQYF. The CDR3 nucleotides read TGTGCCAGCAGTTCCGGGACAGGGGCACATACGCAGTATTTT.